What follows are 10 T cell receptor beta chains derived from one specimen sequenced in a study of cytomegalovirus exposure and HLA in healthy donors. The study ran its PCR with 60 Vbeta and 13 Jbeta primers. Measured with immunoSEQ multiplex PCR; TCRdb has only the in-frame clones, and not every one. The profile shows about 150,000 clones, roughly 80% of them singletons. Sequences were obtained from PBMCs. The receptors come from a middle-aged woman in good health and CMV-seropositive.

On this clone: Within the sample, other DNA sequences also encode this same CDR3. This CDR3 reads CASSLSGGYEQYF. CDR3 nucleotides: TGTGCCAGCAGCTTAAGCGGGGGCTACGAGCAGTACTTC. The rearrangement joins TRBV11-2 to TRBJ2-7; TRBD2 aligns across 8 bases. V gave up 2 bases and J gave up 3 bases; unmatched junction bases: 0. The CDR3 loop spans 13 amino acids. Per the germline V gene, CDR1 is SGHAT and CDR2 is FQNNGV.

V gene TRBV7-2 combines with J gene TRBJ1-2; no reliable D call. The V gene lost 3 bases and the J gene lost 0 bases, with 8 bases spanning the gap. The CDR3 spans 14 residues. Looked up from germline, CDR1 is SGHTA and CDR2 is FQGNSA. DNA for the CDR3: TGTGCCAGCAGCTTCGACGGGACTAACTATGGCTACACCTTC. Translating it yields CASSFDGTNYGYTF.

This sequence joins TRBV21-1 and TRBJ2-7; the table's D call, TRBD1, has no DNA check behind it. TRBV21-1 constitutes a pseudogene. This CDR3 contains 15 residues. The CDR3: CASSPSQDVAYEQYF. In DNA, the CDR3 is TGTGCCAGCAGCCCCTCGCAGGATGTCGCCTACGAGCAGTACTTC.

The gene calls are TRBV6-6 and TRBJ2-1, with D possibly being TRBD1 (6 bases). Trimming shortened V by 5 bases and J by 2 bases, and 10 bases separated the two germline ends. The CDR3 has 14 residues. Germline V gene data show CDR1 as MNHNY and CDR2 as SVGAGI (reference sequence). Here the CDR3 DNA reads TGTGCCAGCAGTCTCGACAGGACCTACAATGAGCAGTTCTTC. Protein product: CASSLDRTYNEQFF.

The V and J genes are TRBV28 and TRBJ2-3, with a possible D match to TRBD1 (5 bases). V was clipped by 6 bases and J by 0 bases, with 16 bases between them. Germline CDR1 MDHEN, CDR2 SYDVKM. CDR3 length: 16 amino acids. The CDR3 coding sequence is TGTGCCAGCAGCCCCCCCAGGGTTGGTAGCACAGATACGCAGTATTTT. Residues: CASSPPRVGSTDTQYF.

The chain has TRBV11-2 and TRBJ1-4, with a tentative D call TRBD1 (6 bases). Trimming pared 2 bases from V and 6 bases from J, leaving 16 bases between. The CDR3 length is 16 residues. Germline V gene lookup returns CDR1 SGHAT and CDR2 FQNNGV. The chain's CDR3 is CASSLHRVLLDEKLFF. CDR3 DNA: TGTGCCAGCAGCTTACACAGGGTCTTGTTGGATGAAAAACTGTTTTTT.

The chain is built from TRBV9 and TRBJ1-2; D remains ambiguous. Germline V gene lookup returns CDR1 SGDLS and CDR2 YYNGEE. The CDR3 totals 14 residues. Trimming cost V 0 bases and J 8 bases, with 14 bases left between them. The CDR3, as DNA: TGTGCCAGCAGCGTAGGTGATCAGTCAGGCGGCTACACCTTC. Its protein product is CASSVGDQSGGYTF.

CDR3 protein: CASSEAGNYGYTF. CDR3 sequence (DNA): TGCGCCAGCAGTGAGGCAGGGAACTATGGCTACACCTTC. The chain links TRBV10-2 to TRBJ1-2; maybe TRBD1 (5 bases). There are 13 residues in the CDR3. CDR1 WSHSY and CDR2 SAAADI come from the germline V gene. Trimming cost V 2 bases and J 2 bases, with 6 bases left between them.

CDR3: CASSSGENTEAFF. In nucleotides, the CDR3 is TGTGCCAGCAGCTCGGGGGAGAACACTGAAGCTTTCTTT. The chain joins TRBV11-3 to TRBJ1-1; perhaps TRBD1 as D (5 bases). CDR1 is SGHNT and CDR2 is YENEEA in the germline V gene. V shed 4 bases and J shed 1 base, with 7 bases lying between them. The CDR3 has 13 amino acids.

The CDR3 sequence is CASSFSDLRTDTQYF. In DNA, the CDR3 is TGTGCCAGCAGTTTTAGCGACCTCCGCACAGATACGCAGTATTTT. V and J are TRBV28 and TRBJ2-3, with D possibly TRBD2 on 5 matching bases. Deletions cut 3 bases from V and 1 base from J, with 11 bases between. The CDR3 has 15 residues. Germline V gene sequence: CDR1 MDHEN, CDR2 SYDVKM.